The 17 T cell receptor beta chains given below trace back to one sample, sequenced in a study of spatial heterogeneity in lung cancer. MiXCR, applied by TCRdb to the 5' RACE reads, yields one record per CDR3 protein. The sample shows around 110,000 distinct CDR3 sequences, 12% of them seen only once. Time point specified: blood at routine non-recurrence follow-up after resection. Tumor, nontumor lung or frozen PBMC supplied whole RNA, sequenced without sorting. The sample in question was PBMCs, obtained at follow-up. Receptor source: a male donor with early-stage non-small cell lung cancer.

This clonotype was observed many times. The chain carries TRBV5-1 and TRBJ1-1; unclear D gene. The V end lost 2 bases, the J end lost 6 bases, and 5 bases lay between the germline ends. The CDR3 has 11 residues. Germline V gene sequence: CDR1 SGHRS, CDR2 YFSETQ. CDR3 bases: TGCGCCAGCAGCTTAGGGCCTGAAGCTTTCTTT. This gives the protein CASSLGPEAFF.

The J gene is TRBJ2-5, the V gene TRBV6-1; D may be TRBD2 (5 bases). The CDR3 is 14 amino acids. Looked up from germline, CDR1 is MNHNS and CDR2 is SASEGT. V was pared by 4 bases and J by 6 bases, with 15 bases between. The DNA for the CDR3 is TGTGCCAGCAGTGGGGAGATCCGTTTGAAGACCCAGTACTTC. Its translation: CASSGEIRLKTQYF.

This chain joins TRBV2 and TRBJ1-1; D unresolved. Germline V gives CDR1 SNHLY, CDR2 FYNNEI. Trimming took 4 bases from V and 13 from J, leaving 16 bases between them. The CDR3 consists of 12 residues. The CDR3 spells CASSVAVPRGFF. DNA for the CDR3: TGTGCCAGCAGTGTGGCAGTCCCACGAGGTTTCTTT.

The rearrangement uses TRBV10-3 and TRBJ2-1; D assignment may be TRBD1 or TRBD2 (6 bases each). The CDR3 is 15 residues long. CDR1 ENHRY and CDR2 SYGVKD come from the germline V gene. Deletions cut 4 bases from V and 4 bases from J, with 14 bases between. CDR3 region: CAISVGGEGYNEQFF. The CDR3 bases are TGTGCCATCAGTGTCGGGGGCGAAGGGTACAATGAGCAGTTCTTC.

In its sample, this clonotype was seen many times. This chain connects TRBV6-2 or TRBV6-3 to TRBJ1-1; weak D call: TRBD1 (5 bases). The CDR3 is 14 residues long. Per the germline V gene, CDR1 is MNHEY and CDR2 is SVGEGT. The V end lost 2 bases, the J end lost 7 bases, and 14 bases lay between the germline ends. The CDR3 protein is CASSYRGEWNEAFF. The CDR3 region has the DNA TGTGCCAGCAGTTACAGGGGCGAATGGAATGAAGCTTTCTTT.

A few counts support this clonotype. V gene TRBV4-2 combines with J gene TRBJ2-5; 13 nucleotides align to TRBD2. The CDR3 extends over 16 amino acids. In germline, CDR1 is LGHNA, CDR2 YNFKEQ. With V trimmed by 4 bases and J by 4 bases, 6 bases remained unmatched. The CDR3, as DNA: TGTGCCAGCAGCCCCGTGACTAGCGGGGGGAGAGAGACCCAGTACTTC. This sequence encodes CASSPVTSGGRETQYF.

This clonotype appeared a few times. For the CDR3, the DNA is TGTGCCAGCAGCTCCCTTATAGGAAAGACCTACGAGCAGTACTTC. It is translated as CASSSLIGKTYEQYF. This chain links TRBV11-2 with TRBJ2-7; D is ambiguous. Per the germline V gene, CDR1 is SGHAT and CDR2 is FQNNGV. The CDR3 has 15 residues. V shed 4 bases and J shed 2 bases, with 15 bases lying between them.

This clonotype was observed many times. The chain links TRBV3-1 to TRBJ1-1; D uncertain. The germline V gene has CDR1 LGHDT and CDR2 YNNKEL (reference sequence). This CDR3 is built from 14 residues. Trimming pared 1 base from V and 5 bases from J, leaving 11 bases between. The CDR3 region is CASSQVTGGTEAFF. In DNA form, the CDR3 reads TGTGCCAGCAGCCAAGTAACGGGAGGGACTGAAGCTTTCTTT.

This clonotype showed up many times. V gene TRBV5-1 combines with J gene TRBJ2-5; D unresolved. The CDR3 sequence is 14 residues long. Germline-derived CDR1 and CDR2 are SGHRS and YFSETQ. Trimming removed 2 bases at V and 4 bases at J, with 12 bases between. In DNA form, the CDR3 reads TGCGCCAGCAGCTTAGGGCACACGGGAGAGACCCAGTACTTC. Translation: CASSLGHTGETQYF.

This clonotype was counted ten times or more. V and J are TRBV20-1 and TRBJ2-5, with D unresolved. V gave up 1 base and J gave up 5 bases, with 8 bases separating them. Germline CDR1 reads DFQATT; CDR2 reads SNEGSKA (reference sequence). This CDR3 comprises 12 residues. In nucleotides, the CDR3 is TGCAGTGCTAGAGTTAGCCGGGAGACCCAGTACTTC. Encoded protein: CSARVSRETQYF.

The table lists this clonotype with many counts. The J gene is TRBJ1-1, the V gene TRBV18, with no clear D. Germline values: CDR1 KGHSH, CDR2 LQKENI. V gave up 6 bases and J gave up 1 base, with 9 bases separating them. The CDR3 spans 13 residues. CDR3 in DNA: TGTGCCAGCTCCCCGGCACCGAACACTGAAGCTTTCTTT. It is translated as CASSPAPNTEAFF.

This clonotype was counted a few times. V usage is TRBV7-9 and J usage is TRBJ1-1; D is undetermined. V was clipped by 1 base and J by 3 bases, with 9 bases between them. The V gene's germline CDR1 is SEHNR and CDR2 FQNEAQ (reference sequence). The CDR3 consists of 14 residues. CDR3 coding DNA: TGTGCCAGCAGCTTAGGAGGTCATGACACTGAAGCTTTCTTT. It is translated as CASSLGGHDTEAFF.

This clonotype showed up many times. The J gene is TRBJ2-1, the V gene TRBV20-1; a weak D match, TRBD2 (5 bases). CDR3 length equals 11 residues. Trimming took 4 bases from V and 10 from J, leaving 11 bases between them. The germline CDR1 and CDR2 sequences are DFQATT and SNEGSKA (reference sequence). The CDR3 DNA reads as TGCAGTGCTAACGAGGGATACGAGCAGTTCTTC. This encodes CSANEGYEQFF.

This clonotype was picked up many times. This chain joins TRBV24-1 and TRBJ1-4; 8 nucleotides match TRBD1. Germline CDR1 and CDR2: KGHDR and SFDVKD. The CDR3 runs to 15 residues. The junction had 8 bases not matched to a gene; V was cut back by 4 bases and J by 8 bases. In DNA form, the CDR3 reads TGTGCCACCAGTGAGACCGGGACAGGCCCGGAAAAACTGTTTTTT. Encoded protein: CATSETGTGPEKLFF.

This clonotype was detected many times. At one end the junction does not follow the germline gene, possibly because of a read error. The chain combines TRBV28 with TRBJ1-1; TRBD1 matches 8 bases. Germline CDR1 and CDR2: MDHEN and SYDVKM. This CDR3 contains 12 residues. CDR3 residues: CRTGLMNTEAFF. In DNA form, the CDR3 reads TGCCGGACAGGGCTTATGAACACTGAAGCTTTCTTT.

The chain carries TRBV28 and TRBJ2-7, with a possible D match to TRBD2 (5 bases). The CDR3 loop spans 14 amino acids. The ends were cut back, 3 bases at V and 5 bases at J, with 14 bases in the middle. Germline-derived CDR1 and CDR2 are MDHEN and SYDVKM. CDR3 DNA: TGTGCCAGCAGTTTTACCCACCCCGGGAACGAGCAGTACTTC. Its protein is CASSFTHPGNEQYF.

This clonotype was seen at least ten times. This chain joins TRBV10-3 and TRBJ2-1; the match to TRBD1 covers 9 bases. The CDR3 covers 16 residues. V was pared by 7 bases and J by 0 bases, with 7 bases of the junction left unmatched. Germline V gene lookup returns CDR1 ENHRY and CDR2 SYGVKD. The chain's CDR3 is CAITRQGGSSYNEQFF. CDR3 bases: TGTGCCATCACTAGACAGGGGGGAAGCTCCTACAATGAGCAGTTCTTC.